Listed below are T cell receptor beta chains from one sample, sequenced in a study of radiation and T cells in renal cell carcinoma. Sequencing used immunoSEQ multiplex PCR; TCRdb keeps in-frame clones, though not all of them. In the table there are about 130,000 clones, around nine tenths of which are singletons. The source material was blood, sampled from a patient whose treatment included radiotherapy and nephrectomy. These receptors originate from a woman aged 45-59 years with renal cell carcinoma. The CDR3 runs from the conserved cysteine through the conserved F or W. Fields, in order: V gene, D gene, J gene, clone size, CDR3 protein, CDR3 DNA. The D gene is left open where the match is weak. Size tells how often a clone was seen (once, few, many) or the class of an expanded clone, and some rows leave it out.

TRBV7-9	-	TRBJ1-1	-	CASSLNTEAFF	TGTGCCAGCAGCTTGAACACTGAAGCTTTCTTT
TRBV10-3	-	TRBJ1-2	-	CAISDLSGLWGDGYTF	TGTGCCATCAGTGATCTATCTGGACTCTGGGGGGATGGCTACACCTTC
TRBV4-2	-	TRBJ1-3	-	CASSPPNRPSGNTIYF	TGTGCCAGCTCTCCTCCCAACAGGCCGTCAGGAAACACCATATATTTT
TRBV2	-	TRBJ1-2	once	CASSEDGGYGYTF	TGTGCCAGCAGTGAAGATGGAGGCTATGGCTACACCTTC
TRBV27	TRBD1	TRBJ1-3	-	CASSLTGTASGNTIYF	TGTGCCAGCAGCCTGACCGGGACAGCCTCTGGAAACACCATATATTTT
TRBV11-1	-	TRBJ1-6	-	CASSSYSALGPLHF	TGTGCCAGCAGCTCCTACAGCGCTCTGGGACCCCTCCACTTT
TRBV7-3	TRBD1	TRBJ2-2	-	CASSSRQGAAGELFF	TGTGCCAGCAGCTCGAGACAGGGTGCGGCCGGGGAGCTGTTTTTT
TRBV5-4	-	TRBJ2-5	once	CASSLGLGRETQYF	TGTGCCAGCAGCCTTGGACTGGGTCGGGAGACCCAGTACTTC
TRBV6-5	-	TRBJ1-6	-	CASSYRSAYNSPLHF	TGTGCCAGCAGTTACAGGAGCGCCTATAATTCACCCCTCCACTTT
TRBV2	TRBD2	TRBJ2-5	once	CASSENWGGEETQYF	TGTGCCAGCAGTGAAAATTGGGGGGGAGAAGAGACCCAGTACTTC
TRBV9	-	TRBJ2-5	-	CASSVGPGGAQETQYF	TGTGCCAGCAGCGTAGGGCCGGGTGGGGCACAAGAGACCCAGTACTTC
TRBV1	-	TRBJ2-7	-	CTSSQDGARGWFVLGSYEQYF	TGCACCAGCAGCCAAGATGGGGCGCGCGGCTGGTTCGTACTAGGGTCCTACGAGCAGTACTTC
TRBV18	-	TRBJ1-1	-	CASSRDRSNSEAFF	TGTGCCAGCTCCCGCGACAGGTCCAACAGTGAAGCTTTCTTT
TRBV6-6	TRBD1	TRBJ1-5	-	CASSQDRGANQPQHF	TGTGCCAGCAGCCAGGACAGGGGGGCAAATCAGCCCCAGCATTTT
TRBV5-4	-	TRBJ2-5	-	CASSSAGVAETQYF	TGTGCCAGCAGCTCCGCCGGGGTAGCGGAGACCCAGTACTTC
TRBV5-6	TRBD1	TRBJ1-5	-	CASSFRTGVDQPQHF	TGTGCCAGCAGCTTTAGGACAGGGGTGGATCAGCCCCAGCATTTT
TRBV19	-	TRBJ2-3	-	CASSPGPGRTDTQYF	TGTGCCAGTAGTCCCGGCCCAGGGAGGACAGATACGCAGTATTTT
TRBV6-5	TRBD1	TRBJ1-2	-	CASRGQGDTYGYTF	TGTGCCAGCAGGGGACAGGGGGACACCTATGGCTACACCTTC
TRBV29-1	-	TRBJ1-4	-	CSVVGGGEGEKLFF	TGCAGCGTTGTAGGAGGGGGTGAAGGGGAAAAACTGTTTTTT
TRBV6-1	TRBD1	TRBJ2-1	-	CASSPRGTGRFEQFF	TGTGCCAGCAGTCCGAGAGGGACAGGGAGATTTGAGCAGTTCTTC
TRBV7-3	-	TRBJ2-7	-	CASSLGGPYEQYF	TGTGCCAGCAGCTTAGGGGGCCCGTACGAGCAGTACTTC
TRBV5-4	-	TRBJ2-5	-	CASSKSQINKETQYF	TGTGCCAGCAGCAAGAGCCAGATCAATAAAGAGACCCAGTACTTC
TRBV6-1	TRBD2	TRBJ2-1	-	CASSRRGSSYNEQFF	TGTGCCAGCAGTAGGCGGGGGAGCTCCTACAATGAGCAGTTCTTC
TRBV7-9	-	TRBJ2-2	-	CASSKGGLNTGELFF	TGTGCCAGCAGCAAAGGGGGGTTAAACACCGGGGAGCTGTTTTTT
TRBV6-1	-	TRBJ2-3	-	CASLEVFSTDTQYF	TGTGCCAGCCTTGAGGTCTTTAGCACAGATACGCAGTATTTT
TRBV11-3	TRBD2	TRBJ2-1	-	CASSLMDRGLAGGPVEQFF	TGTGCCAGCAGCCTTATGGATCGTGGGCTAGCGGGGGGGCCGGTTGAGCAGTTCTTC
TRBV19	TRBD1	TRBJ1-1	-	CASGFQGARGTEAFF	TGTGCCAGTGGTTTCCAGGGGGCGAGGGGCACTGAAGCTTTCTTT
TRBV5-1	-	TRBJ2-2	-	CASSPIIGGSTGELFF	TGCGCCAGCAGCCCGATAATTGGGGGCAGCACCGGGGAGCTGTTTTTT
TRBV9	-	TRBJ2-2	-	CASSVGSSDFTGELFF	TGTGCCAGCAGCGTAGGGTCGAGTGATTTCACCGGGGAGCTGTTTTTT
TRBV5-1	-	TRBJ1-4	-	CASSLGTLSREEKLFF	TGCGCCAGCAGCTTGGGGACCTTAAGCCGCGAGGAAAAACTGTTTTTT
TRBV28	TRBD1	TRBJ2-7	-	CASSFPGTEYEQYF	TGTGCCAGCAGTTTCCCCGGGACAGAGTACGAGCAGTACTTC
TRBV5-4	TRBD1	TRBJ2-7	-	CASSSARDSLWEQYF	TGTGCCAGCAGCTCGGCCCGGGACAGTCTTTGGGAGCAGTACTTC
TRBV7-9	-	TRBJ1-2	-	CASSLSVVQGEGYTF	TGTGCCAGCAGCTTGTCGGTAGTACAGGGAGAGGGCTACACCTTC
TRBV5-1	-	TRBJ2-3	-	CASSPHPEISTDTQYF	TGCGCCAGCAGCCCGCATCCCGAGATTAGCACAGATACGCAGTATTTT
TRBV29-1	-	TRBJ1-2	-	CSVETVSDGYTF	TGCAGCGTTGAAACGGTGTCAGATGGCTACACCTTC
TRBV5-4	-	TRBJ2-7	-	CASSLVGLESYEQYF	TGTGCCAGCAGCTTGGTGGGGCTGGAGTCCTACGAGCAGTACTTC
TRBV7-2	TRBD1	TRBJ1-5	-	CASSLSGTEGYQPQHF	TGTGCCAGCAGCCTATCCGGGACAGAAGGATATCAGCCCCAGCATTTT
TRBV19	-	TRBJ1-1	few	CASSPTGGTEAFF	TGTGCCAGTAGTCCGACGGGGGGGACTGAAGCTTTCTTT
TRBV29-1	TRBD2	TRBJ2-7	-	CSVLIAGTYEQYF	TGCAGCGTTCTGATAGCGGGTACCTACGAGCAGTACTTC
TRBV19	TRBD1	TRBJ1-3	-	CASRLTGDGNTIYF	TGTGCCAGTAGGCTGACAGGGGACGGAAACACCATATATTTT
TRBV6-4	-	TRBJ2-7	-	CASSESGVLGLEQYF	TGTGCCAGCAGTGAATCTGGGGTTTTAGGCCTCGAGCAGTACTTC
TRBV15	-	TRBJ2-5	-	CATSRYSTGYQETQYF	TGTGCCACCAGCAGGTACAGCACGGGGTACCAAGAGACCCAGTACTTC
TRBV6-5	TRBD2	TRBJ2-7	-	CATGGTSLYEQYF	TGTGCCACGGGGGGGACAAGCCTCTACGAGCAGTACTTC
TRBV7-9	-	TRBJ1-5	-	CASSLEVGNQPQHF	TGTGCCAGCAGCCTTGAGGTCGGCAATCAGCCCCAGCATTTT
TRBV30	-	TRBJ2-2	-	CAWKIDVGELFF	TGTGCCTGGAAAATAGACGTCGGGGAGCTGTTTTTT
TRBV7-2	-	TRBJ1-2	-	CASSTRDTVRGYTF	TGTGCCAGCAGCACCCGGGACACAGTCAGAGGCTACACCTTC
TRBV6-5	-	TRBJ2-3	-	CASSYSRASTDTQYF	TGTGCCAGCAGTTACTCGAGGGCCTCCACAGATACGCAGTATTTT
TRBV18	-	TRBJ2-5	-	CASSPDSQETQYF	TGTGCCAGCTCACCCGACAGTCAAGAGACCCAGTACTTC
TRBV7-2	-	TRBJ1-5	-	CASSPDAGTSNQPQHF	TGTGCCAGCAGCCCAGACGCAGGGACAAGCAATCAGCCCCAGCATTTT
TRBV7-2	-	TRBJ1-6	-	CASSPRRGGSPLHF	TGTGCCAGCAGCCCAAGACGAGGAGGTTCACCCCTCCACTTT
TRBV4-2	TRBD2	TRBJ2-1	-	CASSQGLAGFNEQFF	TGTGCCAGCAGCCAGGGGCTAGCGGGGTTCAATGAGCAGTTCTTC
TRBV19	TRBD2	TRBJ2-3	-	CASSRLSGASTDTQYF	TGTGCCAGTAGTAGGCTTAGCGGGGCAAGCACAGATACGCAGTATTTT
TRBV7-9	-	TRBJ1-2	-	CASSTGGLSYGYTF	TGTGCCAGCAGCACGGGGGGACTTTCTTATGGCTACACCTTC
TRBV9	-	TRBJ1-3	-	CASSVSPPPGNTIYF	TGTGCCAGCAGCGTATCCCCCCCTCCTGGAAACACCATATATTTT
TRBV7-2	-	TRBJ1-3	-	CASSLGTGSGNTIYF	TGTGCCAGCAGCTTAGGCACCGGGTCTGGAAACACCATATATTTT
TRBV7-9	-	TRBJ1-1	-	CASSLVNSGNTEAFF	TGTGCCAGCAGCTTAGTGAACAGTGGGAATACTGAAGCTTTCTTT
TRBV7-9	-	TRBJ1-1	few	CASSLEGNTEAFF	TGTGCCAGCAGCTTAGAAGGGAACACTGAAGCTTTCTTT
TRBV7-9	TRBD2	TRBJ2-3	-	CASSSGTSGADTQYF	TGTGCCAGCAGCTCCGGGACTAGCGGGGCAGATACGCAGTATTTT
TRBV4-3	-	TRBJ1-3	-	CASSQAGLSGNTIYF	TGCGCCAGCAGCCAAGCGGGACTCTCCGGAAACACCATATATTTT
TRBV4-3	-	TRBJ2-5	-	CASSPQKSGETQYF	TGCGCCAGCAGCCCCCAAAAATCGGGGGAGACCCAGTACTTC